Listed below are T cell receptor beta chains from one sample, sequenced in a study of shared clonotypes between healthy human individuals. Using immunoSEQ multiplex PCR, the repertoire was profiled, and TCRdb retains in-frame clones only, with some absent. The table includes around 2,000,000 clones, about 95% detected once. The sample consisted of naive CD8+ T cells sorted from blood. Every receptor here comes from a young man in good health. The CDR3 runs from the conserved cysteine through the conserved F or W. The order of the fields is V gene, J gene, D gene, CDR3 length, clone size, CDR3 protein, CDR3 DNA. The D gene is left open where the match is weak. Size tells how often a clone was seen (once, few, many) or the class of an expanded clone, and some rows leave it out.

v_call: TRBV9
j_call: TRBJ2-7
d_call: NA
cdr3_length: 14
clone_size: NA
cdr3_aa: CASSLTDWDYEQYF
cdr3_nt: TGTGCCAGCAGCTTGACGGACTGGGACTACGAGCAGTACTTC

v_call: TRBV6-5
j_call: TRBJ2-7
d_call: TRBD2
cdr3_length: 15
clone_size: NA
cdr3_aa: CASSYSDSGPYEQYF
cdr3_nt: TGTGCCAGCAGTTACTCGGATAGCGGGCCTTACGAGCAGTACTTC

v_call: TRBV27
j_call: TRBJ1-1
d_call: NA
cdr3_length: 13
clone_size: once
cdr3_aa: CASSLFSDTEAFF
cdr3_nt: TGTGCCAGCAGTTTATTTTCTGACACTGAAGCTTTCTTT

v_call: TRBV28
j_call: TRBJ1-1
d_call: TRBD1
cdr3_length: 14
clone_size: NA
cdr3_aa: CASSFDRGNTEAFF
cdr3_nt: TGTGCCAGCAGTTTCGACAGGGGGAACACTGAAGCTTTCTTT

v_call: TRBV5-4
j_call: TRBJ1-6
d_call: NA
cdr3_length: 13
clone_size: NA
cdr3_aa: CASSLEGSSPLHF
cdr3_nt: TGTGCCAGCAGCTTGGAGGGAAGCTCACCCCTCCACTTT

v_call: TRBV5-4
j_call: TRBJ1-1
d_call: NA
cdr3_length: 15
clone_size: few
cdr3_aa: CASSLVTELNTEAFF
cdr3_nt: TGTGCCAGCAGCTTGGTCACCGAATTGAACACTGAAGCTTTCTTT

v_call: TRBV4-3
j_call: TRBJ2-3
d_call: TRBD2
cdr3_length: 17
clone_size: NA
cdr3_aa: CASSPRPTSGRDDTQYF
cdr3_nt: TGCGCCAGCAGCCCCCGTCCGACTAGCGGGAGGGACGATACGCAGTATTTT

v_call: TRBV15
j_call: TRBJ1-5
d_call: NA
cdr3_length: 14
clone_size: NA
cdr3_aa: CATSRSGSNQPQHF
cdr3_nt: TGTGCCACCAGCAGGTCGGGGAGCAATCAGCCCCAGCATTTT

v_call: TRBV5-4
j_call: TRBJ2-7
d_call: NA
cdr3_length: 14
clone_size: NA
cdr3_aa: CASSLAAGSHEQYF
cdr3_nt: TGTGCCAGCAGCTTGGCGGCAGGGTCCCACGAGCAGTACTTC

v_call: TRBV27
j_call: TRBJ2-7
d_call: TRBD1
cdr3_length: 16
clone_size: NA
cdr3_aa: CASSLLPGQGEDEQYF
cdr3_nt: TGTGCCAGCAGTTTACTTCCGGGACAGGGGGAAGACGAGCAGTACTTC

v_call: TRBV2
j_call: TRBJ2-7
d_call: TRBD1
cdr3_length: 16
clone_size: NA
cdr3_aa: CASIPSPGQGIYEQYF
cdr3_nt: TGTGCCAGCATTCCTTCCCCGGGACAGGGGATCTACGAGCAGTACTTC

v_call: TRBV7-6
j_call: TRBJ2-3
d_call: TRBD2
cdr3_length: 15
clone_size: NA
cdr3_aa: CASSPRTSGTDTQYF
cdr3_nt: TGTGCCAGCAGCCCTCGGACTAGCGGCACAGATACGCAGTATTTT

v_call: TRBV5-4
j_call: TRBJ2-7
d_call: NA
cdr3_length: 12
clone_size: NA
cdr3_aa: CASSFQGSEQYF
cdr3_nt: TGTGCCAGCAGCTTTCAGGGGAGCGAGCAGTACTTC

v_call: TRBV10-3
j_call: TRBJ2-2
d_call: NA
cdr3_length: 13
clone_size: NA
cdr3_aa: CAITTTGTGELFF
cdr3_nt: TGTGCCATCACCACAACAGGGACCGGGGAGCTGTTTTTT

v_call: TRBV19
j_call: TRBJ2-7
d_call: NA
cdr3_length: 13
clone_size: NA
cdr3_aa: CASSPTANYEQYF
cdr3_nt: TGTGCCAGTAGCCCGACCGCAAACTACGAGCAGTACTTC

v_call: TRBV7-2
j_call: TRBJ2-1
d_call: TRBD2
cdr3_length: 15
clone_size: NA
cdr3_aa: CASSSVAGGHNEQFF
cdr3_nt: TGTGCCAGCAGCTCCGTAGCGGGGGGGCACAATGAGCAGTTCTTC

v_call: TRBV9
j_call: TRBJ1-1
d_call: NA
cdr3_length: 14
clone_size: NA
cdr3_aa: CASSVDEVNTEAFF
cdr3_nt: TGTGCCAGCAGCGTAGATGAGGTGAACACTGAAGCTTTCTTT

v_call: TRBV29-1
j_call: TRBJ2-7
d_call: NA
cdr3_length: 15
clone_size: NA
cdr3_aa: CSVEDRTSSSYEQYF
cdr3_nt: TGCAGCGTCGAGGACCGGACATCGAGCTCCTACGAGCAGTACTTC

v_call: TRBV5-6
j_call: TRBJ2-7
d_call: TRBD2
cdr3_length: 18
clone_size: NA
cdr3_aa: CASSAFSGLAVSSYEQYF
cdr3_nt: TGTGCCAGCAGCGCCTTCTCAGGACTAGCTGTGAGCTCCTACGAGCAGTACTTC